What follows are 2 T cell receptor beta chains derived from one specimen sequenced in a study of beta chain features in type 1 diabetes. Findings and limits, study-wide: Across all four CD4+ subsets, people with type 1 diabetes showed modestly shorter TCRB CDR3s.

These TCRs are of unknown antigen specificity. Every bit of the isolated RNA underwent reverse transcription, so sequencing read expressed TCRB transcripts. Assay used: immunoSEQ multiplex PCR; TCRdb lists only in-frame clones, some missing. The data hold roughly 400,000 clones, with around 10% observed a single time. Input material: central memory CD4+ T cells from blood. All receptors derive from a man aged 25 to 40 with type 1 diabetes.

The rearrangement joins TRBV5-1 to TRBJ2-1; 8 bases line up with TRBD2. The CDR3 runs to 17 residues. V lost 3 bases, J lost 7 bases, and 15 bases stayed unmatched. From germline, CDR1 is SGHRS and CDR2 YFSETQ. DNA of the CDR3: TGCGCCAGCAGCTGGAGTGGGAGTGGTAGCGGGAATAATGAGCAGTTCTTC. This gives the protein CASSWSGSGSGNNEQFF.

In its sample, this clone was seen a few times. The gene calls are TRBV10-3 and TRBJ2-7; D is ambiguous. The CDR3 totals 13 residues. Germline lookup yields CDR1 ENHRY and CDR2 SYGVKD. Trimming took 2 bases from V and 6 from J, leaving 11 bases between them. The CDR3 DNA reads TGTGCCATCAGTGAGAGGGCTGAAGCCGAGCAGTACTTC. Protein product: CAISERAEAEQYF.